The 10 T cell receptor beta chains in this list originate from one sample, sequenced in a study of blood T cell repertoires in COVID-19. The table came from immunoSEQ multiplex PCR; TCRdb's copy has only in-frame clones and leaves some out. The table records around 270,000 clones, around 84% of them present only once. The sample consisted of peripheral blood. Receptor source: a woman in her 40s who had recovered from COVID-19.

The chain carries TRBV5-1 and TRBJ1-2; D gene uncertain. Germline V gene data show CDR1 as SGHRS and CDR2 as YFSETQ. V lost 4 bases, J lost 3 bases, and 13 bases lay in between. This CDR3 has 14 amino acids. The CDR3 sequence is CASSANLADYGYTF. CDR3 in DNA: TGCGCCAGCAGCGCCAATTTAGCAGACTATGGCTACACCTTC.

The chain couples TRBV27 to TRBJ1-2; D is unclear. Germline values: CDR1 MNHEY, CDR2 SMNVEV (reference sequence). V gave up 6 bases and J gave up 4 bases, with 9 bases separating them. The CDR3 extends over 12 amino acids. The CDR3 loop reads CASRDGIYGYTF. The CDR3 nucleotides are TGTGCCAGCAGGGACGGGATCTATGGCTACACCTTC.

This clone was observed a handful of times. The chain is built from TRBV5-4 and TRBJ1-2, with D perhaps matching TRBD1 (6 bases). Germline CDR1 is SGHNT and CDR2 is YYREEE (reference sequence). The germline V and J ends were trimmed by 3 bases and 2 bases, with 11 bases remaining between them. The CDR3 is 14 residues long. As DNA, the CDR3 is TGTGCCAGCAGCTCCCGGGACACGAACTATGGCTACACCTTC. Translated, it gives CASSSRDTNYGYTF.

The chain carries TRBV6-5 and TRBJ2-3; D is unresolved. This CDR3 comprises 14 residues. The germline CDR1 and CDR2 sequences are MNHEY and SVGAGI. V lost 6 bases and J 3 bases, leaving 13 bases between the germline ends. CDR3 sequence reads: CASSPYFGTDTQYF. CDR3 bases: TGTGCCAGCAGCCCGTACTTCGGGACAGATACGCAGTATTTT.

The chain employs TRBV15 and TRBJ2-2; D call uncertain. The CDR3 length is 15 residues. Trimming took off 0 bases at V and 2 bases at J, with 7 bases between the two ends. The germline V gene has CDR1 LNHNV and CDR2 YYDKDF (reference sequence). The CDR3 loop reads CATSRDLLNTGELFF. CDR3 in DNA: TGTGCCACCAGCAGAGACCTTCTCAACACCGGGGAGCTGTTTTTT.

The V gene is TRBV18, the J gene TRBJ1-1, with 7 bases identical to TRBD1. Looked up from germline, CDR1 is KGHSH and CDR2 is LQKENI. The CDR3 runs 15 residues. Germline trimming cut 5 bases from V and 4 bases from J; bases unmatched to any gene: 10. The CDR3 protein is CASSGTVPFGTEAFF. In DNA, the CDR3 is TGTGCCAGCTCAGGGACAGTACCCTTCGGCACTGAAGCTTTCTTT.

This chain uses TRBV15 with TRBJ2-1, with a weak D call TRBD1 (5 bases). CDR1 is LNHNV and CDR2 is YYDKDF in the germline V gene (reference sequence). This CDR3 has 13 residues. The V end was cut by 1 base, the J end by 8 bases, with 9 bases between. CDR3 coding DNA: TGTGCCACCAGCAGAGGGATAGGGGATGAGCAGTTCTTC. Residues: CATSRGIGDEQFF.

This chain connects TRBV2 to TRBJ2-5; D may be TRBD2 (5 bases). The V gene lost 2 bases and the J gene lost 3 bases, with 10 bases spanning the gap. The CDR3 loop spans 14 amino acids. Germline CDR1 reads SNHLY; CDR2 reads FYNNEI. CDR3 coding DNA: TGTGCCAGCAGTGAATTTGAGGGAAAAGAGACCCAGTACTTC. This encodes CASSEFEGKETQYF. Filled out from reference TRBV2 and TRBJ2-5, the complete variable domain reads EPEVTQTPSHQVTQMGQEVILRCVPISNHLYFYWYRQILGQKVEFLVSFYNNEISEKSEIFDDQFSVERPDGSNFTLKIRSTKLEDSAMYFCASSEFEGKETQYFGPGTRLLVL.

Concerning this clone: The germline gene is not matched at one end of the junction; a read error may be the cause. The chain employs TRBV2 and TRBJ2-7; the match to TRBD2 covers 7 bases. In germline, CDR1 is SNHLY, CDR2 FYNNEI. This CDR3 has 13 residues. CDR3: CARRVSGLYEQYF. CDR3 in DNA: TGTGCCCGCAGGGTTAGCGGGTTGTACGAGCAGTACTTC.

The chain couples TRBV30 to TRBJ1-1; D perhaps matches TRBD1 (6 bases). Germline V gene lookup returns CDR1 GTSNPN and CDR2 SVGIG (reference sequence). The CDR3 is 14 amino acids. V was clipped by 1 base and J by 9 bases, with 18 bases between them. The CDR3: CAWSGLTGIEKAFF. DNA for the CDR3: TGTGCCTGGAGTGGTTTGACAGGAATTGAGAAAGCTTTCTTT. The full variable domain, in which reference TRBV30 and TRBJ1-1 provide the parts outside the CDR3, is SQTIHQWPATLVQPVGSPLSLECTVEGTSNPNLYWYRQAAGRGLQLLFYSVGIGQISSEVPQNLSASRPQDRQFILSSKKLLLSDSGFYLCAWSGLTGIEKAFFGQGTRLTVV.